What follows are 2 T cell receptor beta chains derived from one specimen sequenced in a study of blood T cell repertoires in COVID-19. Assay: immunoSEQ multiplex PCR; the TCRdb copy retains only in-frame clones and omits some. The sample shows some 59,000 clones, 60% to 85% of them seen only once. The sample comprised peripheral blood. The receptors originated from a man younger than 40 with COVID-19, enrolled during active disease.

This clone was detected many times. This sequence joins TRBV11-2 and TRBJ2-3; D possibly corresponds to TRBD2 (5 bases). This CDR3 is 12 amino acids long. Germline CDR1 is SGHAT and CDR2 is FQNNGV. Trimming took 10 bases from V and 6 from J, leaving 14 bases between them. The CDR3 nucleotides are TGTGCCACCCAAGGGAGAGGGGATACGCAGTATTTT. Protein: CATQGRGDTQYF.

The rearrangement uses TRBV6-6 and TRBJ1-5; D is perhaps TRBD1 (5 bases). The V and J ends lost 5 bases and 6 bases respectively, with 8 bases between them. The germline V gene encodes CDR1 MNHNY and CDR2 SVGAGI (reference sequence). CDR3 size: 12 residues. In DNA form, the CDR3 reads TGTGCCAGCAGTCCACAGGCTCAGCCCCAGCATTTT. Protein sequence: CASSPQAQPQHF.